The 4 T cell receptor beta chains below were found in one sample sequenced in a study of blood T cell repertoires in COVID-19 (TCRdb year 2020). Receptor amplification or capture employed the immunoSEQ multiplex PCR assay. Imported from immuneACCESS, the table was reduced by TCRdb to in-frame sequences with V and J called. These copies leave out some clones; in studies compared against another copy, an unresolved V gene accounts for under half, and the cause of the remainder is not known. This sample lists some 150,000 clones; 65% to 90% were detected once. Around 3.5% of the sample belongs to the ten largest clones. Specimen: peripheral blood. These receptors came from a man in his 70s with acute or convalescent COVID-19.

CDR3 protein: CSVGGPGQGMEGYTF. The CDR3 bases are TGCAGCGTTGGAGGGCCGGGACAGGGAATGGAGGGCTACACCTTC. The chain uses TRBV29-1 and TRBJ1-2; TRBD1 aligns across 9 bases. Germline CDR1 is SQVTM and CDR2 is ANQGSEA. This CDR3 is built from 15 residues. V was clipped by 4 bases and J by 8 bases; unmatched bases: 14.

The chain has TRBV23-1 and TRBJ2-1; D perhaps matches TRBD1 (7 bases). TRBV23-1 is noted as an ORF with a role that remains uncertain. Trimming removed 6 bases at V and 7 bases at J, with 16 bases between. This CDR3 comprises 14 residues. CDR3 sequence (DNA): TGCGCCAGCAGCCTGACAGGGAGGACTAATGAGCAGTTCTTC. Encoded protein: CASSLTGRTNEQFF.

V is TRBV3-1 (or the pseudogene TRBV3-2) and J is TRBJ2-3, with TRBD1 as a possible D gene (5 bases). CDR3 length: 12 residues. The germline V gene encodes CDR1 LGHDT and CDR2 YNNKEL (reference sequence). Deletions cut 6 bases from V and 5 bases from J, with 9 bases between. The DNA for the CDR3 is TGTGCCAGCAGTCGAACAGGAGATACGCAGTATTTT. Translation gives CASSRTGDTQYF.

The V and J genes are TRBV14 and TRBJ2-3; 9 bases fit TRBD2. The CDR3 length is 15 residues. Losses at the gene ends were 3 bases for V and 2 bases for J; bases not matched to a gene: 3. CDR1 is SGHDN and CDR2 is FVKESK in the germline V gene. CDR3 DNA: TGTGCCAGCAGCCAGACTAGCGGACTCACAGATACGCAGTATTTT. Amino acid sequence: CASSQTSGLTDTQYF. The variable domain in full, with the rest retrieved from reference TRBV14 and TRBJ2-3, is EAGVTQFPSHSVIEKGQTVTLRCDPISGHDNLYWYRRVMGKEIKFLLHFVKESKQDESGMPNNRFLAERTGGTYSTLKVQPAELEDSGVYFCASSQTSGLTDTQYFGPGTRLTVL.